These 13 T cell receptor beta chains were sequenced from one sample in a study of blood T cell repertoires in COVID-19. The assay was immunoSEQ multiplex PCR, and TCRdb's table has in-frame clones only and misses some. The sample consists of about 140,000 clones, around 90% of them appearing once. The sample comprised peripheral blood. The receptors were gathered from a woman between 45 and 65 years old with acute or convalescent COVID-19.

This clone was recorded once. CDR3 residues: CASSSVDRGNEKLFF. DNA for the CDR3: TGCGCCAGCAGCTCCGTAGACAGGGGGAATGAAAAACTGTTTTTT. The chain combines TRBV5-1 with TRBJ1-4; 9 positions match TRBD1. Germline CDR1 and CDR2: SGHRS and YFSETQ. The CDR3 has 15 residues. The ends lost 3 bases at V and 5 bases at J; junction bases unmatched: 5.

The CDR3 is CASSLGGTVFDEQFF. The CDR3 DNA follows: TGTGCCAGCAGCTTAGGGGGGACAGTCTTTGATGAGCAGTTCTTC. V and J are TRBV7-9 and TRBJ2-1; 7 nucleotides agree with TRBD1. Germline CDR1 reads SEHNR; CDR2 reads FQNEAQ (reference sequence). V gave up 1 base and J gave up 8 bases; unmatched junction bases: 8. The CDR3 runs to 15 residues.

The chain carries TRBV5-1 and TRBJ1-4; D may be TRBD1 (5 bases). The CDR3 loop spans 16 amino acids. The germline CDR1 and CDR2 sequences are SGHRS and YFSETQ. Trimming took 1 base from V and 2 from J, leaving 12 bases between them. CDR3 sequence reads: CASSLQGATTNEKLFF. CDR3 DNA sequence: TGCGCCAGCAGCTTGCAAGGGGCGACGACTAATGAAAAACTGTTTTTT.

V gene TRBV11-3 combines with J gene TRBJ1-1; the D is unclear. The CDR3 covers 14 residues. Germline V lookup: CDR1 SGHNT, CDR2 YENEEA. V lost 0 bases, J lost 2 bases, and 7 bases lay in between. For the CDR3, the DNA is TGTGCCAGCAGCTTAGACGCGTCAAACACTGAAGCTTTCTTT. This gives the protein CASSLDASNTEAFF.

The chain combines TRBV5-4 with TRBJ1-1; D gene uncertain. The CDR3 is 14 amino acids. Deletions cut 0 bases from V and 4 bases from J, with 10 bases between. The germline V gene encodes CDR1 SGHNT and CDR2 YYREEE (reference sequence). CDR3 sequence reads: CASSLEVGSTEAFF. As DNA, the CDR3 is TGTGCCAGCAGCTTGGAAGTAGGGAGCACTGAAGCTTTCTTT.

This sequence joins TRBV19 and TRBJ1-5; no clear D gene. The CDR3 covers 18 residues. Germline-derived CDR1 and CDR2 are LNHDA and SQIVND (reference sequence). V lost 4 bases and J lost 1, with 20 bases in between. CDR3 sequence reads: CASSTFSRAPGSNQPQHF. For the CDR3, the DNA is TGTGCCAGTAGTACCTTTTCCCGGGCTCCGGGAAGCAATCAGCCCCAGCATTTT.

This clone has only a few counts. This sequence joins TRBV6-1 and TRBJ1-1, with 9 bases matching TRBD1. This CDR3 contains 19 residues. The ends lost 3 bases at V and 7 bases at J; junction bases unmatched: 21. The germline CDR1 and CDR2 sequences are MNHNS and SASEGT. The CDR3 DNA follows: TGTGCCAGCAGTGAGGCCCAAAACAGGGGGCTCTCACCTAGGAGTGAAGCTTTCTTT. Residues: CASSEAQNRGLSPRSEAFF.

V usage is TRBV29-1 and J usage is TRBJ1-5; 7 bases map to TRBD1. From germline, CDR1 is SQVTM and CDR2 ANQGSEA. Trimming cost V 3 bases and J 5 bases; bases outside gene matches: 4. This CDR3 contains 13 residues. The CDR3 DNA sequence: TGCAGCGTTGAGACAGGGAGAGATCAGCCCCAGCATTTT. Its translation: CSVETGRDQPQHF.

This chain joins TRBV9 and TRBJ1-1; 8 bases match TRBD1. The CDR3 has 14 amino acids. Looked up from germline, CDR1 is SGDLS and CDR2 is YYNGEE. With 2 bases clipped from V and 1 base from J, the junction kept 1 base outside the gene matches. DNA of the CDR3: TGTGCCAGCAGCGTCGGGACAGGGAACACTGAAGCTTTCTTT. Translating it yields CASSVGTGNTEAFF.

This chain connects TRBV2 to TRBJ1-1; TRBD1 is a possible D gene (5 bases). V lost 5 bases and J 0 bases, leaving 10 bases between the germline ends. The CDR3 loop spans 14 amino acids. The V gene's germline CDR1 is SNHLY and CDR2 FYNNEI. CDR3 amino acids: CASSYRNMNTEAFF. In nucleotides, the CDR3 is TGTGCCAGCAGTTACAGGAACATGAACACTGAAGCTTTCTTT.

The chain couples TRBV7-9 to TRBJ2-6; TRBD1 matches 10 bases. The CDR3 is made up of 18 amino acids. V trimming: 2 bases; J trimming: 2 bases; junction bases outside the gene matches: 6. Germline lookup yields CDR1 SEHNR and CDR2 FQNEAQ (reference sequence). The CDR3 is CASSLFPGQGAGANVLTF. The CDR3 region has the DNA TGTGCCAGCAGCTTATTCCCAGGACAGGGGGCTGGGGCCAACGTCCTGACTTTC.

In nucleotides, the CDR3 is TGCGCCAGCAGCCAGATGAACACTGAAGCTTTCTTT. Its translation: CASSQMNTEAFF. The rearrangement joins TRBV5-1 to TRBJ1-1; D gene uncertain. The ends were cut back, 4 bases at V and 0 bases at J, with 4 bases in the middle. The CDR3 is 12 amino acids. Germline V lookup: CDR1 SGHRS, CDR2 YFSETQ.

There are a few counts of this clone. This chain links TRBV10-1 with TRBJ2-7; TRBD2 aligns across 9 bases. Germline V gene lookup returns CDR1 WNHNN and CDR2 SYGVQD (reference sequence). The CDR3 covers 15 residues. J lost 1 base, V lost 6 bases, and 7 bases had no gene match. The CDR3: CASSPRAGGSYEQYF. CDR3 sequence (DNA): TGCGCCAGCAGCCCAAGGGCGGGAGGGTCCTACGAGCAGTACTTC.